This T cell receptor (beta chain) was documented in a study of blood T cell repertoires in COVID-19. Looking at the study overall: COVID-19 samples collected from the United States, Italy and Spain covered acute and convalescent phases. The cDNA or gDNA used as material had been derived from T cells, B-cell-depleted T cells, or PBMCs.

The trim removed 0 bases at V and 4 bases at J, leaving 2 bases unmatched. CDR1 and CDR2 from the germline V gene are SGHRS and YFSETQ. The CDR3 extends over 15 amino acids. This clone turned up a few times. In the authors' workflow: By means of reference gene primer amplification, nucleated cell counts were estimated. TCRdb's table, derived via immunoSEQ multiplex PCR, lists solely in-frame clones and lacks some. V and J calls and clone size are those listed in that table; D and trimming were worked out from the DNA. Among roughly 120,000 clones, 84% were seen once, and the ten largest hold approximately 7%.

The specimen was peripheral blood. The sequence came from a woman in her fifties or sixties with acute or convalescent COVID-19. This chain joins TRBV5-1 and TRBJ1-5, with 9 bases lining up with TRBD1. Here the CDR3 DNA reads TGCGCCAGCAGCTTGGCCGGACAGGGGAATCAGCCCCAGCATTTT. Its protein product is CASSLAGQGNQPQHF.